This T cell receptor (beta chain) was recovered during a study of blood T cell repertoires in COVID-19. About the study: Acute and convalescent COVID-19 specimens originated in the United States, Italy and Spain. PBMCs, B-cell-depleted T cells, or T cells were the source of the cDNA or gDNA that made up the material.

Original processing notes: Using reference gene primer amplification, nucleated cell counts were estimated. Sequenced by immunoSEQ multiplex PCR; TCRdb stores in-frame clones only, minus some. The V and J calls and the clone size are those of that table, but D and trimming were determined from the DNA. The table includes 75,000 to 80,000 clones, 80% to 90% detected once. Germline loops: CDR1 KGHSH, CDR2 LQKENI. This CDR3 has 15 amino acids. V lost 3 bases to trimming and J lost 6 bases, with 18 bases between them. Material: peripheral blood. J is TRBJ2-7 and V is TRBV18; a possible D gene is TRBD1 (7 bases). The sequence was obtained from a human donor in a cohort sampled during active COVID-19. CDR3 DNA: TGTGCCAGCTCACCCCCGTCAGGGGGGTATCGCGAGCAGTACTTC. This sequence encodes CASSPPSGGYREQYF.